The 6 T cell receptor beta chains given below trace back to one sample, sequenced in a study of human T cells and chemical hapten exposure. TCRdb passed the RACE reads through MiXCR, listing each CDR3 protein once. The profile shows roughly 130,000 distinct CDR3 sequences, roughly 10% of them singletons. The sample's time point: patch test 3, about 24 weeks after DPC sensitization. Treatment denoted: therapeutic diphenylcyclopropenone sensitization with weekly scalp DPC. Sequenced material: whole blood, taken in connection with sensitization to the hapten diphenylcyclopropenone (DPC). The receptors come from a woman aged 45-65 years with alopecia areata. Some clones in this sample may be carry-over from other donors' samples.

The CDR3 nucleotides read TGCGCCAGCAGCCCCTCTCCTACAGATACGCAGTATTTT. Translation gives CASSPSPTDTQYF. The chain recombines TRBV4-3 with TRBJ2-3; D not resolved. Looked up from germline, CDR1 is LGHNA and CDR2 is YSLEER. Trimming pared 4 bases from V and 3 bases from J, leaving 8 bases between. This CDR3 has 13 amino acids.

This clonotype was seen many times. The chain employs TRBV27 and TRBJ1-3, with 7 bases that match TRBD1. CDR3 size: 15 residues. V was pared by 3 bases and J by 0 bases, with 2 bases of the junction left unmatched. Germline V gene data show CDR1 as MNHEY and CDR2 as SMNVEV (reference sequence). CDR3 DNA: TGTGCCAGCAGTTTGGGGACAGACTCTGGAAACACCATATATTTT. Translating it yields CASSLGTDSGNTIYF.

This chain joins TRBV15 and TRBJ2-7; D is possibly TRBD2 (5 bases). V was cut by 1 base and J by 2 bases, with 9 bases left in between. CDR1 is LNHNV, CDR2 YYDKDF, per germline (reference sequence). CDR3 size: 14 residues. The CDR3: CATSRAEGAYEQYF. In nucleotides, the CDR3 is TGTGCCACCAGCAGAGCAGAGGGAGCCTACGAGCAGTACTTC.

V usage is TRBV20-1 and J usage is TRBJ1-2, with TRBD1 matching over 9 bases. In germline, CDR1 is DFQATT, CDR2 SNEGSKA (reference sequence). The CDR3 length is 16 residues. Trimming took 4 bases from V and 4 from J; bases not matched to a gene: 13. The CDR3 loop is CSANPPGTGIGYGYTF. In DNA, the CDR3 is TGCAGTGCTAATCCGCCCGGGACAGGGATAGGCTATGGCTACACCTTC.

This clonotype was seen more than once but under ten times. The CDR3 reads CASSVGLASGEDTQYF. The CDR3 region has the DNA TGTGCCAGCAGCGTGGGACTAGCGAGTGGTGAAGATACGCAGTATTTT. The chain employs TRBV9 and TRBJ2-3, with 10 positions matching TRBD2. The CDR3 runs to 16 residues. From germline, CDR1 is SGDLS and CDR2 YYNGEE. The junction had 8 bases not matched to a gene; V was cut back by 2 bases and J by 5 bases.

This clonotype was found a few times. CDR3 bases: TGTGCCAGCAGCCGGACTAGCGGAGCTAGCACAGATACGCAGTATTTT. Protein: CASSRTSGASTDTQYF. The rearrangement uses TRBV12-3 or TRBV12-4 and TRBJ2-3; 10 nucleotides agree with TRBD2. The CDR3 is 16 residues long. J lost 0 bases, V lost 6 bases, and 6 bases had no gene match.